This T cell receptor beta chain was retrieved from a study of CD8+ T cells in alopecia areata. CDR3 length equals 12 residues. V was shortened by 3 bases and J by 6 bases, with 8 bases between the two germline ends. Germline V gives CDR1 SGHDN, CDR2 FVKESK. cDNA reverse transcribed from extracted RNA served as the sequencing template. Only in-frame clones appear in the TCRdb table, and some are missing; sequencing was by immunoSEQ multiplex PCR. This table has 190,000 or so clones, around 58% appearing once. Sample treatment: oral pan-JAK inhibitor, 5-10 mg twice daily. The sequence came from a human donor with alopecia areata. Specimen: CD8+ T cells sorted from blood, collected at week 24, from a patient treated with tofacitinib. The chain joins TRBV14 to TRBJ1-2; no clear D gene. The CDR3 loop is CASSQGWNGYTF. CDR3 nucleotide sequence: TGTGCCAGCAGCCAGGGATGGAATGGCTACACCTTC.